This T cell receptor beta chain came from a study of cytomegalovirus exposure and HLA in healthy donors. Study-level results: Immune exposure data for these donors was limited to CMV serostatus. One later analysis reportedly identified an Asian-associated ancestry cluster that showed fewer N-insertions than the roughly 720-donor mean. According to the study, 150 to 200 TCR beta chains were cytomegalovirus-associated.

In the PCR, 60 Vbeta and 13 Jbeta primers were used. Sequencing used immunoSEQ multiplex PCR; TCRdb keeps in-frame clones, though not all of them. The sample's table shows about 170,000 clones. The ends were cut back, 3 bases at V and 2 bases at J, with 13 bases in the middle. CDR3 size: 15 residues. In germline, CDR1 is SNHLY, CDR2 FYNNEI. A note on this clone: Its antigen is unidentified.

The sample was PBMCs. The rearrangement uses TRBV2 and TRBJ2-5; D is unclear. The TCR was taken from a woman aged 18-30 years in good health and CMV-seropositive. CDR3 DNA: TGTGCCAGCAGTGACCTCTGGCGGATTCAAGAGACCCAGTACTTC. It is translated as CASSDLWRIQETQYF.